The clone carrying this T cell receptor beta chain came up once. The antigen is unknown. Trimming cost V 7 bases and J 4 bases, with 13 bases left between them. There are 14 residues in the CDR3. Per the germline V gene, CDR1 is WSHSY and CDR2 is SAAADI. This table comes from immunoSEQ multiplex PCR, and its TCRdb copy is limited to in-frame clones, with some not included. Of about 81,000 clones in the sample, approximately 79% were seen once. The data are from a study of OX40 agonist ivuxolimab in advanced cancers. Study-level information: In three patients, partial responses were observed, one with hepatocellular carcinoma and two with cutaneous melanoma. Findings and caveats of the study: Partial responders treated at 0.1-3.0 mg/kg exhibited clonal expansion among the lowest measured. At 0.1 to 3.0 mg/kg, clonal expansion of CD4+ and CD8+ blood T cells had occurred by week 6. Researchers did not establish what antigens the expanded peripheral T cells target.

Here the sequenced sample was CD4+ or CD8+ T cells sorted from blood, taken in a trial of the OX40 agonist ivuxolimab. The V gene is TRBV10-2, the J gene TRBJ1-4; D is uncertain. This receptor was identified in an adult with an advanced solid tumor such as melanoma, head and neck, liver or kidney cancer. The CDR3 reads CASTSKSINEKLFF. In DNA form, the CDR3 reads TGCGCCAGCACTTCGAAGAGCATTAATGAAAAACTGTTTTTT.